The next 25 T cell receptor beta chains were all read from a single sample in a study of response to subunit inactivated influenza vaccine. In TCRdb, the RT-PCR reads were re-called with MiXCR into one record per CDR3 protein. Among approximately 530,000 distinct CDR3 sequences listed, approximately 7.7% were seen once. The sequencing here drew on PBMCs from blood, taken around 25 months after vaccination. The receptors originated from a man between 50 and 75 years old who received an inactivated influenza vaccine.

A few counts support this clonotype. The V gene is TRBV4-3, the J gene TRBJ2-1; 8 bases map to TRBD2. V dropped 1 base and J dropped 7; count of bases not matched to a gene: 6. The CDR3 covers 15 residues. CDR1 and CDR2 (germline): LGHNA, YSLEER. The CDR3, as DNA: TGCGCCAGCAGCCAAGCGTCGGGGGGGCGTAATGAGCAGTTCTTC. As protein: CASSQASGGRNEQFF.

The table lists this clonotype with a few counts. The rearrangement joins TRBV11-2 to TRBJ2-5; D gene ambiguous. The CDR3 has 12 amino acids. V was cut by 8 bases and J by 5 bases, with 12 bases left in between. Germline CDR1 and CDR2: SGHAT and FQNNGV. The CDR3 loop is CASGGAFETQYF. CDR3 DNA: TGTGCCAGCGGCGGAGCGTTTGAGACCCAGTACTTC. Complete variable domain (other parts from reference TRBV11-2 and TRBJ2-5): EAGVAQSPRYKIIEKRQSVAFWCNPISGHATLYWYQQILGQGPKLLIQFQNNGVVDDSQLPKDRFSAERLKGVDSTLKIQPAKLEDSAVYLCASGGAFETQYFGPGTRLLVL.

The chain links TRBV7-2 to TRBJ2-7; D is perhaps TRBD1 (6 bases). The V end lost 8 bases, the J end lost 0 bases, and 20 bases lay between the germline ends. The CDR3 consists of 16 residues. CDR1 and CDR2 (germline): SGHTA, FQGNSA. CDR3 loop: CASGFLGTRRSYEQYF. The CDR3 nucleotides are TGTGCCAGCGGGTTTCTAGGGACAAGGCGCTCCTACGAGCAGTACTTC. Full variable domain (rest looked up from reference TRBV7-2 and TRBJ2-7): GAGVSQSPSNKVTEKGKDVELRCDPISGHTALYWYRQSLGQGLEFLIYFQGNSAPDKSGLPSDRFSAERTGGSVSTLTIQRTQQEDSAVYLCASGFLGTRRSYEQYFGPGTRLTVT.

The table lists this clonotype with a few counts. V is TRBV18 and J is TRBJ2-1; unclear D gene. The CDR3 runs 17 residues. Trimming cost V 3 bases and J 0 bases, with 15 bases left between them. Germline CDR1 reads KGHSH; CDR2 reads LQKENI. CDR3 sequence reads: CASSPPLKSLSYNEQFF. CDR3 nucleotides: TGTGCCAGCTCACCCCCGTTAAAGTCCCTCTCCTACAATGAGCAGTTCTTC. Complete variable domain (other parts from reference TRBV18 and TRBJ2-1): NAGVMQNPRHLVRRRGQEARLRCSPMKGHSHVYWYRQLPEEGLKFMVYLQKENIIDESGMPKERFSAEFPKEGPSILRIQQVVRGDSAAYFCASSPPLKSLSYNEQFFGPGTRLTVL.

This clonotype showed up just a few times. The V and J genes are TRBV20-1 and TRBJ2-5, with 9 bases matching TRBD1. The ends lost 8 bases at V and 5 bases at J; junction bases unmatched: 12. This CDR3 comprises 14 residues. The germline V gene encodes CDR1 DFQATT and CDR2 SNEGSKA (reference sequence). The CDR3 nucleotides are TGCAGTCACAACCGACAGGGGGTGGGGGAGACCCAGTACTTC. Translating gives CSHNRQGVGETQYF.

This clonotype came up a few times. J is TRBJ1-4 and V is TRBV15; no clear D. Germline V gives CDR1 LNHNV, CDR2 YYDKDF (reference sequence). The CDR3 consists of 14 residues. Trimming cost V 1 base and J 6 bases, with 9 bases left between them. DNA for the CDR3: TGTGCCACCAGCAGAGGGAAGGCGGATGAAAAACTGTTTTTT. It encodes CATSRGKADEKLFF.

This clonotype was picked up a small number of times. The CDR3 loop is CSVAGLRGTEAFF. The CDR3 DNA reads TGCAGCGTTGCGGGACTCAGGGGCACTGAAGCTTTCTTT. The rearrangement joins TRBV29-1 to TRBJ1-1, with D possibly being TRBD1 (6 bases). There are 13 residues in the CDR3. V lost 4 bases and J lost 4, with 13 bases in between. Germline assignment: CDR1 SQVTM and CDR2 ANQGSEA.

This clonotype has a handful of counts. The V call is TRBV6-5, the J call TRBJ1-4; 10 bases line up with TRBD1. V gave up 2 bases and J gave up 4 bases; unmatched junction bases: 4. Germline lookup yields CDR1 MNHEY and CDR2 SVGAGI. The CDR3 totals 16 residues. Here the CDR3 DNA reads TGTGCCAGCAGTTACGGGACAGGGGTTGTTAATGAAAAACTGTTTTTT. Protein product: CASSYGTGVVNEKLFF.

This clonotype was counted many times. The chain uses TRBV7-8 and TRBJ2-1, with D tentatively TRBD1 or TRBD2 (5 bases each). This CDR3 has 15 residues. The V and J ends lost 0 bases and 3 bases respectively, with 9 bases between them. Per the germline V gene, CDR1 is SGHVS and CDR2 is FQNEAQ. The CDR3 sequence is CASSLARGFYNEQFF. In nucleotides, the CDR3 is TGTGCCAGCAGCTTAGCGAGGGGTTTCTACAATGAGCAGTTCTTC.

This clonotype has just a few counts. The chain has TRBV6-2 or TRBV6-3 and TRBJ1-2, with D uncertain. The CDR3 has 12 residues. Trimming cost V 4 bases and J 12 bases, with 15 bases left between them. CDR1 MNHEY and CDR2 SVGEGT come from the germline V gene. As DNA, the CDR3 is TGTGCCAGCAGTTTCTCCCGCAGACCGGACACCTTC. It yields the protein CASSFSRRPDTF.

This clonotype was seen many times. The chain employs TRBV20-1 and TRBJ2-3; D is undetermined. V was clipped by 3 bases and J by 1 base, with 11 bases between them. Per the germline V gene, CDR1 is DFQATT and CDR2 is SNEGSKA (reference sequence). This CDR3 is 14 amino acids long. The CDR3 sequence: CSARADRGTDTQYF. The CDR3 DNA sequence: TGCAGTGCTAGGGCCGACCGGGGCACAGATACGCAGTATTTT.

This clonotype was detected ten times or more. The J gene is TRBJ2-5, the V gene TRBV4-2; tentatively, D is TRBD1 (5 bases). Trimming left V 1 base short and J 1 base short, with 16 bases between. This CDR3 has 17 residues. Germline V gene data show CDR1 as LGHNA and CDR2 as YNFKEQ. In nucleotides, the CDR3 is TGTGCCAGCAGCCAAGTAGGCGTAGGGGTTCTCCAAGAGACCCAGTACTTC. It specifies CASSQVGVGVLQETQYF.

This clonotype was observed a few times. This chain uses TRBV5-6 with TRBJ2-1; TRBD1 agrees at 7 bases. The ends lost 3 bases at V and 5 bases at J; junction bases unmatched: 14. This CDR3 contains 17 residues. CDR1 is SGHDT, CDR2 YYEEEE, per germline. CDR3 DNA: TGTGCCAGCAGCTCTCTCGTTGTCGGACAGGCTAACAATGAGCAGTTCTTC. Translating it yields CASSSLVVGQANNEQFF. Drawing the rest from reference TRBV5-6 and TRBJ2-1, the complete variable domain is DAGVTQSPTHLIKTRGQQVTLRCSPKSGHDTVSWYQQALGQGPQFIFQYYEEEERQRGNFPDRFSGHQFPNYSSELNVNALLLGDSALYLCASSSLVVGQANNEQFFGPGTRLTVL.

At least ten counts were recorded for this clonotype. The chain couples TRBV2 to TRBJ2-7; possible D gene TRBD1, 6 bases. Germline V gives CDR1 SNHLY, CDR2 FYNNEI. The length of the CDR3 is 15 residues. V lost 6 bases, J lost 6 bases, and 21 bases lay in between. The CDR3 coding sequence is TGTGCCAGCAGACTCACGGACAGTTCAGTCGGCGAGCAGTACTTC. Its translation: CASRLTDSSVGEQYF.

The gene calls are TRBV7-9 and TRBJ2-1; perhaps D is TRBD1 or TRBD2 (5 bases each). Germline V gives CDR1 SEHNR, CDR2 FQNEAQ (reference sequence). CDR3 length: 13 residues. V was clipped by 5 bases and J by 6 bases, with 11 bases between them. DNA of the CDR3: TGTGCCAGCAGCATCGGGACCCCCAATGAGCAGTTCTTC. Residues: CASSIGTPNEQFF. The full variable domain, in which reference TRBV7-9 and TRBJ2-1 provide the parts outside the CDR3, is DTGVSQNPRHKITKRGQNVTFRCDPISEHNRLYWYRQTLGQGPEFLTYFQNEAQLEKSRLLSDRFSAERPKGSFSTLEIQRTEQGDSAMYLCASSIGTPNEQFFGPGTRLTVL.

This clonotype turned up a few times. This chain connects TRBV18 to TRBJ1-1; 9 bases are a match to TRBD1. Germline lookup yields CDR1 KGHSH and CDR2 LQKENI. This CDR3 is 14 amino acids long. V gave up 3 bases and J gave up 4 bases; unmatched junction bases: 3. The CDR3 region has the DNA TGTGCCAGCTCACCTGGGACAGGGCTCACTGAAGCTTTCTTT. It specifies CASSPGTGLTEAFF.

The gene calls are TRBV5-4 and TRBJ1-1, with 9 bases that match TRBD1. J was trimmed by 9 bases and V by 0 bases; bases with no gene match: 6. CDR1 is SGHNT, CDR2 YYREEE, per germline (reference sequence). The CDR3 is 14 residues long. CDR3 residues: CASSLDRGPPQAFF. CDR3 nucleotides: TGTGCCAGCAGCTTGGACAGGGGGCCCCCCCAAGCTTTCTTT.

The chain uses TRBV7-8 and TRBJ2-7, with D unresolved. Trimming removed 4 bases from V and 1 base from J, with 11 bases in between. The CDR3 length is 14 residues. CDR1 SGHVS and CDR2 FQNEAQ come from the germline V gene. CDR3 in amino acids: CASSSQRVSYEQYF. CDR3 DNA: TGTGCCAGCAGCTCCCAGAGAGTTTCCTACGAGCAGTACTTC.

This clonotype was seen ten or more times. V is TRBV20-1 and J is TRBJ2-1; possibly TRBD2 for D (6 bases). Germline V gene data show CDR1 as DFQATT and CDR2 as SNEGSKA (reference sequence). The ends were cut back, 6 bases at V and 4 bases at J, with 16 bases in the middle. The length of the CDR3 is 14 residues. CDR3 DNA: TGCAGTGCATCTCGACTAGTTCAGTACAATGAGCAGTTCTTC. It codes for CSASRLVQYNEQFF.

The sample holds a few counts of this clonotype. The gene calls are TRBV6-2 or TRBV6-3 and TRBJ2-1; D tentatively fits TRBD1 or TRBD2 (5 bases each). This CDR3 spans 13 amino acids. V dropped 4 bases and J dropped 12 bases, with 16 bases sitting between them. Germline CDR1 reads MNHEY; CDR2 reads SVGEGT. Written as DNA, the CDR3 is TGTGCCAGCAGTTCGAGTGGGACCTCGGGGCAGTTCTTC. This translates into CASSSSGTSGQFF.

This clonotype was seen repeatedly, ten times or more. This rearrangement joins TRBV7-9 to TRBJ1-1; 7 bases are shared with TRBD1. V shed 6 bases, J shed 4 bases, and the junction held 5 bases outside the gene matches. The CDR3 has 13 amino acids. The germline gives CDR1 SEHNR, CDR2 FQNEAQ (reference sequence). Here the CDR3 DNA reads TGTGCCAGCAGTCCAGGGGGTGTCACTGAAGCTTTCTTT. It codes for CASSPGGVTEAFF.

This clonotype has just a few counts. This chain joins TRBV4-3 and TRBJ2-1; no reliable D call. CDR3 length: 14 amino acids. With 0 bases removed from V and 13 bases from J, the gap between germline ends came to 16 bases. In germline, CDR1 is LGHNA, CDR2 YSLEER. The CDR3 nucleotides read TGCGCCAGCAGCCAAGAAAGGCTAGAAACGAATCAGTTCTTC. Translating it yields CASSQERLETNQFF.

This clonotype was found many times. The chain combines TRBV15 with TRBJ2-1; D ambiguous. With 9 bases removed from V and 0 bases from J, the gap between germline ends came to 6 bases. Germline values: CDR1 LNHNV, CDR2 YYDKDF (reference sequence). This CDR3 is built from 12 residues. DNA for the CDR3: TGTGCCACGGAGAGCTCCTACAATGAGCAGTTCTTC. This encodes CATESSYNEQFF.

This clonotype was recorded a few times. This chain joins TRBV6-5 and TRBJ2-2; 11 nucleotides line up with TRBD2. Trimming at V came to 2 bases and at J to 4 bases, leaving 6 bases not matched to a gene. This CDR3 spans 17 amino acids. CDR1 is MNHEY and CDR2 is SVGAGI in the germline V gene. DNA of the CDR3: TGTGCCAGCAGTTACCCGACTAGCGGGGAGATCACCGGGGAGCTGTTTTTT. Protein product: CASSYPTSGEITGELFF.

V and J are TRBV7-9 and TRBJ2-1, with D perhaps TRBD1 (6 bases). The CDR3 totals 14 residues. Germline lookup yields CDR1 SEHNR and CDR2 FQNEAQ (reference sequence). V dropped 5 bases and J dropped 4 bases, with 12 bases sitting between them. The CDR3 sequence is CASSTGTTYNEQFF. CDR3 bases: TGTGCCAGCAGCACCGGGACAACTTACAATGAGCAGTTCTTC.